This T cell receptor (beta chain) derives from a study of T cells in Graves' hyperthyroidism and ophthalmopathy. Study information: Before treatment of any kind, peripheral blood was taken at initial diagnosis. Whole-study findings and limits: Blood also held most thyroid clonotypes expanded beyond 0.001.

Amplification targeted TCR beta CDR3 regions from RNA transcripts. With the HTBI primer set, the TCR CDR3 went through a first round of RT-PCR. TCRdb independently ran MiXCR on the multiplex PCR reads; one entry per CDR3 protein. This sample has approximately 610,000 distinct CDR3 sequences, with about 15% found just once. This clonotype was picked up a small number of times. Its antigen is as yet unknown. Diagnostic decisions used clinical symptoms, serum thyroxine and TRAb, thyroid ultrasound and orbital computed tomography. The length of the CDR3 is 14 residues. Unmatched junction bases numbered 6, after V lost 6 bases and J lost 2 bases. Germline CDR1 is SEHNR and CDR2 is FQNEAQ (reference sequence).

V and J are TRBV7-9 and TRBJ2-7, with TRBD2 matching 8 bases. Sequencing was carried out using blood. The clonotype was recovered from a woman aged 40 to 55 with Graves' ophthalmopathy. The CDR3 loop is CASRLEAGAYEQYF. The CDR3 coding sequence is TGTGCCAGCAGATTGGAAGCGGGAGCCTACGAGCAGTACTTC. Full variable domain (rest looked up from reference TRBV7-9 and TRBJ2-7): DTGVSQNPRHKITKRGQNVTFRCDPISEHNRLYWYRQTLGQGPEFLTYFQNEAQLEKSRLLSDRFSAERPKGSFSTLEIQRTEQGDSAMYLCASRLEAGAYEQYFGPGTRLTVT.